These 26 T cell receptor beta chains came from one sample sequenced in a study of cytomegalovirus exposure and HLA in healthy donors. Both 60 Vbeta primers and 13 Jbeta primers went into the PCR. Generated by immunoSEQ multiplex PCR, the TCRdb table keeps only in-frame clones and is missing some. Among under 130,000 clones listed, about 81% were seen once. The specimen sequenced was PBMCs. These receptors all stem from a man aged 30 to 39 in good health and CMV-seronegative.

As DNA, the CDR3 is TGTGCCAGCAGTTACTCGACGACTAAATCAGATACGCAGTATTTT. Amino acids: CASSYSTTKSDTQYF. V is TRBV6-5 and J is TRBJ2-3; TRBD2 might be the D (5 bases). The CDR3 is 15 amino acids. Deletions cut 0 bases from V and 4 bases from J, with 11 bases between. Germline CDR1 and CDR2: MNHEY and SVGAGI.

The V and J genes are TRBV6-5 and TRBJ2-7, with 8 positions matching TRBD1. Germline V gene data show CDR1 as MNHEY and CDR2 as SVGAGI. Germline trimming cut 10 bases from V and 4 bases from J; bases unmatched to any gene: 15. The CDR3 has 15 residues. Here the CDR3 DNA reads TGTGCCACCTTGAAACCGGACAGGGTACCTTACGAGCAGTACTTC. Its protein product is CATLKPDRVPYEQYF.

The rearrangement links TRBV2 to TRBJ1-1; D is possibly TRBD1 (5 bases). This CDR3 spans 13 amino acids. V lost 4 bases to trimming and J lost 6 bases, with 12 bases between them. Germline V CDR1 and CDR2: SNHLY, FYNNEI. The CDR3 nucleotides are TGTGCCAGCAGTGCGGACACTCACGCTGAAGCTTTCTTT. Amino acids: CASSADTHAEAFF.

This chain connects TRBV5-8 to TRBJ2-3; 11 nucleotides match TRBD2. Germline lookup yields CDR1 SGHTS and CDR2 YDEGEE. The CDR3 extends over 14 amino acids. The J segment lost 5 bases and the V segment lost 2 bases, leaving 1 base of the junction unmatched. CDR3 region: CASSLLAGVDTQYF. The CDR3 DNA is TGTGCCAGCAGCTTACTAGCGGGAGTAGATACGCAGTATTTT. Full variable domain (remainder filled in from reference TRBV5-8 and TRBJ2-3): EAGVTQSPTHLIKTRGQQATLRCSPISGHTSVYWYQQALGLGLQFLLWYDEGEERNRGNFPPRFSGRQFPNYSSELNVNALELEDSALYLCASSLLAGVDTQYFGPGTRLTVL.

V usage is TRBV18 and J usage is TRBJ2-7; D is unclear. The V gene lost 3 bases and the J gene lost 1 base, with 7 bases spanning the gap. Per germline, CDR1 KGHSH and CDR2 LQKENI. This CDR3 has 13 residues. The CDR3 DNA reads TGTGCCAGCTCACCTCAGGATTCCTACGAGCAGTACTTC. It is translated as CASSPQDSYEQYF.

The rearrangement links TRBV29-1 to TRBJ2-1, with a weak D call TRBD1 (5 bases). V was pared by 7 bases and J by 1 base, with 8 bases between. The CDR3 length is 12 residues. The V gene's germline CDR1 is SQVTM and CDR2 ANQGSEA. CDR3 residues: CSGQGSYNEQFF. The CDR3 coding sequence is TGCAGCGGGCAGGGTTCCTACAATGAGCAGTTCTTC.

This chain connects TRBV27 to TRBJ1-5, with D unclear. Between the trimmed V and J ends, which lost 6 bases and 0 bases, there was a span of 12 bases. The CDR3 covers 15 residues. CDR1 MNHEY and CDR2 SMNVEV come from the germline V gene (reference sequence). The CDR3 reads CASRLTPYSNQPQHF. The CDR3 DNA is TGTGCCAGCAGACTGACACCATATAGCAATCAGCCCCAGCATTTT.

A few counts support this clone. This chain links TRBV7-9 with TRBJ1-5, with D perhaps matching TRBD1 (5 bases). The V end was cut by 2 bases, the J end by 0 bases, with 14 bases between. CDR1 SEHNR and CDR2 FQNEAQ come from the germline V gene (reference sequence). The CDR3 has 17 amino acids. CDR3 sequence (DNA): TGTGCCAGCAGCTTAATAGGGGTTGGGGATAGCAATCAGCCCCAGCATTTT. Its protein product is CASSLIGVGDSNQPQHF.

J is TRBJ1-5 and V is TRBV7-9, with 8 bases aligning to TRBD1. The CDR3 covers 14 residues. V was clipped by 5 bases and J by 5 bases; unmatched bases: 5. Germline-derived CDR1 and CDR2 are SEHNR and FQNEAQ (reference sequence). In nucleotides, the CDR3 is TGTGCCAGCAGCCAAGGGACAGGAGATCAGCCCCAGCATTTT. It translates to CASSQGTGDQPQHF.

The V and J genes are TRBV7-2 and TRBJ1-2; D is possibly TRBD1 (5 bases). CDR1 SGHTA and CDR2 FQGNSA come from the germline V gene. Trimming left V 8 bases short and J 4 bases short, with 17 bases between. The CDR3 spans 14 residues. The DNA for the CDR3 is TGTGCCAGCTACCAGGGAACAGCGCGCTATGGCTACACCTTC. Translation gives CASYQGTARYGYTF.

V usage is TRBV4-3 and J usage is TRBJ1-3; D uncertain. Trimming shortened V by 1 base and J by 1 base, and 5 bases separated the two germline ends. From germline, CDR1 is LGHNA and CDR2 YSLEER. The CDR3 contains 14 residues. The CDR3 sequence: CASSQAGSGNTIYF. CDR3 in DNA: TGCGCCAGCAGCCAAGCGGGTTCTGGAAACACCATATATTTT.

CDR3 sequence: CARRSGDSNTGELFF. The CDR3 nucleotides read TGTGCCCGTCGGTCGGGAGACTCGAACACCGGGGAGCTGTTTTTT. The V call is TRBV30, the J call TRBJ2-2, with TRBD2 as a possible D gene (6 bases). Between the trimmed V and J ends, which lost 8 bases and 0 bases, there was a span of 16 bases. The CDR3 has 15 residues. CDR1 is GTSNPN and CDR2 is SVGIG in the germline V gene (reference sequence).

The chain couples TRBV9 to TRBJ2-7, with a weak D call TRBD2 (5 bases). This CDR3 is built from 14 residues. In germline, CDR1 is SGDLS, CDR2 YYNGEE. Between the trimmed V and J ends, which lost 3 bases and 4 bases, there was a span of 14 bases. CDR3 coding DNA: TGTGCCAGCAGCGAGAGTGGGAGTAGGTACGAGCAGTACTTC. The encoded protein is CASSESGSRYEQYF.

The V and J genes are TRBV27 and TRBJ2-5, with 12 nucleotides matching TRBD1. The CDR3 loop spans 13 amino acids. After removal of 3 bases from V and 8 bases from J, the junction contained 1 base not matched to a gene. The germline gives CDR1 MNHEY, CDR2 SMNVEV (reference sequence). CDR3 protein: CASSLGQGATQYF. The CDR3 DNA is TGTGCCAGCAGTTTGGGACAGGGGGCAACCCAGTACTTC.

This chain connects TRBV5-1 to TRBJ1-2; D might be TRBD1 (6 bases). V lost 1 base and J 4 bases, leaving 14 bases between the germline ends. From germline, CDR1 is SGHRS and CDR2 YFSETQ. The CDR3 runs 15 residues. DNA for the CDR3: TGCGCCAGCAGCTTGTCTGTGGGGGACACCTATGGCTACACCTTC. Translating it yields CASSLSVGDTYGYTF.

The CDR3 here is CASSLRNSGGEAFF. CDR3 nucleotide sequence: TGTGCCAGCAGCTTGAGGAACTCAGGGGGCGAAGCTTTCTTT. The chain links TRBV5-6 to TRBJ1-1; 8 nucleotides line up with TRBD1. CDR3 size: 14 residues. With 1 base clipped from V and 8 bases from J, the junction kept 7 bases outside the gene matches. Germline values: CDR1 SGHDT, CDR2 YYEEEE.

The chain carries TRBV7-8 and TRBJ2-7; D gene ambiguous. This CDR3 spans 13 amino acids. V gave up 2 bases and J gave up 3 bases, with 8 bases separating them. The germline gives CDR1 SGHVS, CDR2 FQNEAQ. CDR3 in amino acids: CASSLNSGYEQYF. The CDR3 DNA is TGTGCCAGCAGCTTAAATTCGGGCTACGAGCAGTACTTC.

This clone appeared a few times. This rearrangement joins TRBV25-1 to TRBJ1-2; TRBD1 matches 11 bases. Germline loops: CDR1 MGHDK, CDR2 SYGVNS. Trimming removed 3 bases from V and 4 bases from J; junction bases left unmatched: 7. The CDR3 consists of 16 residues. The CDR3 region has the DNA TGTGCCAGCAGTGACGGGACAGGGGGGGGACTCTATGGCTACACCTTC. Its protein product is CASSDGTGGGLYGYTF.

The gene calls are TRBV5-1 and TRBJ2-5; the D is unclear. The CDR3 consists of 13 residues. V was pared by 0 bases and J by 4 bases, with 7 bases between. Germline V gene sequence: CDR1 SGHRS, CDR2 YFSETQ. CDR3 sequence (DNA): TGCGCCAGCAGCTTGGCCCCCGGAGAGACCCAGTACTTC. Translated, it gives CASSLAPGETQYF. The full variable domain, its missing parts supplied by reference TRBV5-1 and TRBJ2-5, is KAGVTQTPRYLIKTRGQQVTLSCSPISGHRSVSWYQQTPGQGLQFLFEYFSETQRNKGNFPGRFSGRQFSNSRSEMNVSTLELGDSALYLCASSLAPGETQYFGPGTRLLVL.

This chain links TRBV6-1 with TRBJ2-2; D unclear. Germline assignment: CDR1 MNHNS and CDR2 SASEGT. V lost 4 bases and J 0 bases, leaving 12 bases between the germline ends. This CDR3 has 16 residues. The DNA of the CDR3 is TGTGCCAGCAGTGTGGCGGAGATAGCGAACACCGGGGAGCTGTTTTTT. It encodes CASSVAEIANTGELFF.

The rearrangement links TRBV9 to TRBJ2-7; TRBD1 might be the D (6 bases). The germline CDR1 and CDR2 sequences are SGDLS and YYNGEE. The CDR3 is 14 amino acids. V lost 0 bases, J lost 3 bases, and 10 bases lay in between. The CDR3 reads CASSVEDSHYEQYF. DNA of the CDR3: TGTGCCAGCAGCGTAGAGGACAGCCACTACGAGCAGTACTTC.

The chain couples TRBV5-1 to TRBJ1-5; no firm D call. V was clipped by 0 bases and J by 0 bases, with 7 bases between them. The CDR3 consists of 15 residues. CDR1 is SGHRS, CDR2 YFSETQ, per germline. The DNA for the CDR3 is TGCGCCAGCAGCTTGGCCGGGGATAGCAATCAGCCCCAGCATTTT. As protein: CASSLAGDSNQPQHF.

This chain uses TRBV28 with TRBJ2-1; D gene unclear. Deletions cut 6 bases from V and 0 bases from J, with 12 bases between. The germline CDR1 and CDR2 sequences are MDHEN and SYDVKM. CDR3 length: 15 residues. This CDR3 reads CASSPTHSSYNEQFF. In DNA form, the CDR3 reads TGTGCCAGCAGCCCCACGCACAGCTCCTACAATGAGCAGTTCTTC.

The chain joins TRBV2 to TRBJ2-2, with D possibly being TRBD1 (6 bases). Germline CDR1 reads SNHLY; CDR2 reads FYNNEI. Trimming took off 5 bases at V and 2 bases at J, with 18 bases between the two ends. This CDR3 comprises 17 residues. CDR3 loop: CASSRQARSANTGELFF. CDR3 sequence (DNA): TGTGCCAGCAGTAGACAGGCCCGATCAGCTAACACCGGGGAGCTGTTTTTT.

The chain combines TRBV10-3 with TRBJ1-5; D gene unclear. The CDR3 has 14 residues. The V end was cut by 6 bases, the J end by 3 bases, with 12 bases between. CDR1 is ENHRY, CDR2 SYGVKD, per germline. The CDR3 DNA is TGTGCCATCAGCGAACTGTCTCCCAATCAGCCCCAGCATTTT. Protein product: CAISELSPNQPQHF.

This chain links TRBV9 with TRBJ2-7; no clear D gene. Per the germline V gene, CDR1 is SGDLS and CDR2 is YYNGEE. The CDR3 is 15 residues long. V lost 2 bases to trimming and J lost 2 bases, with 14 bases between them. As DNA, the CDR3 is TGTGCCAGCAGCGTTTCAGCAACCAGGACCTACGAGCAGTACTTC. As protein: CASSVSATRTYEQYF.